This section outlines one TCR beta chain sequence together with its context. Germline CDR1 is KGHSY and CDR2 is FQNENV. The length of the CDR3 is 17 residues. The ends lost 6 bases at V and 3 bases at J; junction bases unmatched: 14. The data belong to a study of blood T cell repertoires in COVID-19. Overall study: Donors in the United States, Italy and Spain gave samples during acute or convalescent COVID-19. The analysed material was cDNA or gDNA that came from T cells, B-cell-depleted T cells, or PBMCs.

Cohorts were based on clinical histories the participants reported. Authors' data handling: Reference gene primer amplification gave nucleated cell count estimates. Sequencing was performed with immunoSEQ multiplex PCR; in TCRdb, only in-frame clones are kept and a portion is missing. V, J and clone size reflect that table, while D and trimming were determined from the DNA. The sample lists about 280,000 clones, about nine tenths seen once, with about 4% in the top ten. Sequencing was carried out using PBMCs or T cells enriched from blood (not recorded which). This sequence was found in a woman under 40 with acute COVID-19. This chain joins TRBV16 and TRBJ2-7; 10 bases are shared with TRBD1. CDR3 DNA: TGTGCCAGCAGTGCCCAAACCGGGACAGGGGAAAACTACGAGCAGTACTTC. This gives the protein CASSAQTGTGENYEQYF.